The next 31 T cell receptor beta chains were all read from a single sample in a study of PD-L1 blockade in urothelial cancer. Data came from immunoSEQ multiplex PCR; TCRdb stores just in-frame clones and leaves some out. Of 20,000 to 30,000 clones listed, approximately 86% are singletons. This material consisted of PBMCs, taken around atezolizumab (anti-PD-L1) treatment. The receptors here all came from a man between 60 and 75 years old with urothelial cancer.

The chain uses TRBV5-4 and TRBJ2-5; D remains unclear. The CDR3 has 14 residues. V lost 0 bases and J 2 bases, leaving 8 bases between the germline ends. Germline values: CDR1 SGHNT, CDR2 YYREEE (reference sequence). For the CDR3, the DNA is TGTGCCAGCAGCTTGGTTCCCCTACAAGAGACCCAGTACTTC. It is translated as CASSLVPLQETQYF. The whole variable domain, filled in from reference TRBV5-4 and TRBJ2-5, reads ETGVTQSPTHLIKTRGQQVTLRCSSQSGHNTVSWYQQALGQGPQFIFQYYREEENGRGNFPPRFSGLQFPNYSSELNVNALELDDSALYLCASSLVPLQETQYFGPGTRLLVL.

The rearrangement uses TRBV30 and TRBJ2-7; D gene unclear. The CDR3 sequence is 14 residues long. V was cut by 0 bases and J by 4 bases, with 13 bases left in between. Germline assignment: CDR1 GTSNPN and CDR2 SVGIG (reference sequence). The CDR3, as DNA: TGTGCCTGGAGTGTATCAGATGTGCTGTACGAGCAGTACTTC. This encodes CAWSVSDVLYEQYF.

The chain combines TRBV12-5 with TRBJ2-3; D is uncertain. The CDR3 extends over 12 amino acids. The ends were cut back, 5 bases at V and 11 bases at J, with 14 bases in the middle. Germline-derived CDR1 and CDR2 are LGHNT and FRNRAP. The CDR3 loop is CASGPASRGQYF. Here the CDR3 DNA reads TGTGCTAGTGGTCCCGCCTCGCGAGGGCAGTATTTT.

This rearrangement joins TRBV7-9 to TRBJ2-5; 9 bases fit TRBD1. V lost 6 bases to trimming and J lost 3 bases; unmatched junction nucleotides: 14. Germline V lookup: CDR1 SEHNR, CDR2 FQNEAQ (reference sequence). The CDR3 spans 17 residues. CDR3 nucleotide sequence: TGTGCCAGCAGACCTGGACCGGGGGACAGGGTAAAAGAGACCCAGTACTTC. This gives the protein CASRPGPGDRVKETQYF.

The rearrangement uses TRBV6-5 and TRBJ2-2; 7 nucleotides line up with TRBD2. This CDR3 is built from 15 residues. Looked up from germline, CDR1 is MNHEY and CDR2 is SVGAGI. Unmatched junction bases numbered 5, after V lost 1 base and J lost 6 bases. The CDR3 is CASSYFGLDAGELFF. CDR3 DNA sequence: TGTGCCAGCAGTTACTTTGGACTAGATGCCGGGGAGCTGTTTTTT.

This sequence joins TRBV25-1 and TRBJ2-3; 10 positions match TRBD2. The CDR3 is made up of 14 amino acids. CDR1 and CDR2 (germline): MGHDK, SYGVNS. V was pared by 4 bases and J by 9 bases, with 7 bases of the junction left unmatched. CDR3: CASSGPSGGETQYF. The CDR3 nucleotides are TGTGCCAGCAGTGGACCTAGCGGGGGTGAAACGCAGTATTTT.

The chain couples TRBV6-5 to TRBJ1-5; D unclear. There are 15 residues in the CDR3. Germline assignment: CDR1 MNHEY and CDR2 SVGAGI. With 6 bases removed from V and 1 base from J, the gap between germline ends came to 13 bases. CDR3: CASSPLQSSNQPQHF. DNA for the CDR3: TGTGCCAGCAGCCCCTTACAGTCGAGCAATCAGCCCCAGCATTTT.

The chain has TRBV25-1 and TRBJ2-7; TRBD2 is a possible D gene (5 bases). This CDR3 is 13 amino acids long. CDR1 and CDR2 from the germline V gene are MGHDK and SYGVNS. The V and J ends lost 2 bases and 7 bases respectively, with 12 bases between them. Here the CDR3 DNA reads TGTGCCAGCAGTGAACTAGCTGGAGGAGAGCAGTACTTC. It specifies CASSELAGGEQYF.

In nucleotides, the CDR3 is TGCGCCAGCAGCTTGGCAAATGACAGGGAAGCTTTCTTT. It codes for CASSLANDREAFF. The chain carries TRBV5-1 and TRBJ1-1; D may be TRBD1 (6 bases). CDR3 length equals 13 residues. Germline values: CDR1 SGHRS, CDR2 YFSETQ. V was clipped by 0 bases and J by 8 bases, with 11 bases between them.

The CDR3 sequence is CASSSSTGLAGGRNEQFF. As DNA, the CDR3 is TGTGCCAGCAGCTCTAGCACCGGACTAGCGGGGGGGCGTAATGAGCAGTTCTTC. The chain carries TRBV7-6 and TRBJ2-1, with TRBD2 matching over 15 bases. The CDR3 has 18 residues. Losses at the gene ends were 4 bases for V and 7 bases for J; bases not matched to a gene: 11. Germline assignment: CDR1 SGHVS and CDR2 FNYEAQ. Full variable domain (rest looked up from reference TRBV7-6 and TRBJ2-1): GAGVSQSPRYKVTKRGQDVALRCDPISGHVSLYWYRQALGQGPEFLTYFNYEAQQDKSGLPNDRFSAERPEGSISTLTIQRTEQRDSAMYRCASSSSTGLAGGRNEQFFGPGTRLTVL.

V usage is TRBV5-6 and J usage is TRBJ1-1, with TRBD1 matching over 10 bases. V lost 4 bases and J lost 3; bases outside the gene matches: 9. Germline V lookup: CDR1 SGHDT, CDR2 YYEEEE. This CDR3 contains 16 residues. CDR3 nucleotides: TGTGCCAGCAGCATAAGGGACAGGGGAGTCCACACTGAAGCTTTCTTT. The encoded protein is CASSIRDRGVHTEAFF. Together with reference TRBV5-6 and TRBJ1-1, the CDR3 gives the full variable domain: DAGVTQSPTHLIKTRGQQVTLRCSPKSGHDTVSWYQQALGQGPQFIFQYYEEEERQRGNFPDRFSGHQFPNYSSELNVNALLLGDSALYLCASSIRDRGVHTEAFFGQGTRLTVV.

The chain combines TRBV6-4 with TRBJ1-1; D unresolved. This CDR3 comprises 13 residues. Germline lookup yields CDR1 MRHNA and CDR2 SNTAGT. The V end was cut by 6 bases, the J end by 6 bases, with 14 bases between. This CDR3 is CASSAGFGSEAFF. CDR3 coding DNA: TGTGCCAGCAGCGCGGGGTTTGGATCTGAAGCTTTCTTT.

CDR3 protein: CASSPSTGRGSTEAFF. As DNA, the CDR3 is TGTGCCAGCAGCCCCTCCACAGGGAGGGGGAGCACTGAAGCTTTCTTT. V gene TRBV5-6 combines with J gene TRBJ1-1; D perhaps matches TRBD1 (6 bases). The germline CDR1 and CDR2 sequences are SGHDT and YYEEEE. The V end was cut by 4 bases, the J end by 4 bases, with 20 bases between. The CDR3 is 16 amino acids.

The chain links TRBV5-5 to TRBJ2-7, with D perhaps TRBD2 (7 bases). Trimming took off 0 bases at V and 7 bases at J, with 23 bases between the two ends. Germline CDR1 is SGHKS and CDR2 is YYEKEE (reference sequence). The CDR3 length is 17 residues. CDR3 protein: CASSLVSSGGATSEQYF. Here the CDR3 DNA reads TGTGCCAGCAGCTTGGTGAGCTCGGGGGGCGCGACGTCGGAGCAGTACTTC. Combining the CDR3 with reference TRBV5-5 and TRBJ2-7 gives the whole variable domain DAGVTQSPTHLIKTRGQQVTLRCSPISGHKSVSWYQQVLGQGPQFIFQYYEKEERGRGNFPDRFSARQFPNYSSELNVNALLLGDSALYLCASSLVSSGGATSEQYFGPGTRLTVT.

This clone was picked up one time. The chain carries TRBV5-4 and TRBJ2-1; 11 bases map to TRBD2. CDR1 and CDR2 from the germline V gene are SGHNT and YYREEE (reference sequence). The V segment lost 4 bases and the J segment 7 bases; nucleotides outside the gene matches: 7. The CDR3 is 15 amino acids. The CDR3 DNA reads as TGTGCCAGCAGCCTGGGGACTAGCGGTGTGAATGAGCAGTTCTTC. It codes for CASSLGTSGVNEQFF.

CDR3 sequence reads: CASSWGLAESDTQYF. CDR3 DNA: TGCGCCAGCAGCTGGGGACTAGCGGAATCAGATACGCAGTATTTT. V gene TRBV5-1 combines with J gene TRBJ2-3; TRBD2 aligns across 11 bases. Looked up from germline, CDR1 is SGHRS and CDR2 is YFSETQ. The CDR3 is made up of 15 amino acids. With 3 bases clipped from V and 4 bases from J, the junction kept 4 bases outside the gene matches.

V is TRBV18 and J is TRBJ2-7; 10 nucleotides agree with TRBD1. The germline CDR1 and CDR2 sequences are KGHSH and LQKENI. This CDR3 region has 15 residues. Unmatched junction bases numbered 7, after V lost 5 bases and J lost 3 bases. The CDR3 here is CASSELDRGDYEQYF. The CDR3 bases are TGTGCCAGCTCAGAACTGGACAGGGGGGACTACGAGCAGTACTTC.

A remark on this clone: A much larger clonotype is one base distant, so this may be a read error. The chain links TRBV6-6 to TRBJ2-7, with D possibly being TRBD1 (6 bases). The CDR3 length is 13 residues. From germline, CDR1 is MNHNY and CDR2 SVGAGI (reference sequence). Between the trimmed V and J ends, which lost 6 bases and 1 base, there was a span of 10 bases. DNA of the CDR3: TGTGCCAGCAGCCAGGACAGTTCCTACGAGCAGTACTTC. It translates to CASSQDSSYEQYF.

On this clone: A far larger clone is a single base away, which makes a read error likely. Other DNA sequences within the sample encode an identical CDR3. This CDR3 reads CASSQRTGREQYF. CDR3 bases: TGCGCCAGCAGCCAACGGACAGGTCGCGAGCAGTACTTC. V usage is TRBV5-1 and J usage is TRBJ2-7, with 7 bases aligning to TRBD1. CDR3 length: 13 amino acids. Germline CDR1 SGHRS, CDR2 YFSETQ. The V segment lost 4 bases and the J segment 6 bases; nucleotides outside the gene matches: 7.

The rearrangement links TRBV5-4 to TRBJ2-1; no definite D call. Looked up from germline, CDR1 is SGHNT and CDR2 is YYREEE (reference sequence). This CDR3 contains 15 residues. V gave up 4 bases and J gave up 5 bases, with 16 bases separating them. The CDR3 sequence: CASSPPAGRNNEQFF. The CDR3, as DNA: TGTGCCAGCAGCCCACCCGCAGGAAGGAACAATGAGCAGTTCTTC.

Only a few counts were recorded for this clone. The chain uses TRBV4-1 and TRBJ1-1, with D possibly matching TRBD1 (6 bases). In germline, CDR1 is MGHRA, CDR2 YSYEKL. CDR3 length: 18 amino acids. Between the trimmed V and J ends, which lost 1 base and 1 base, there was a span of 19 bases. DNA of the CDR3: TGCGCCAGCAGCCAAGTTCTGGGGGCCGTCGGGACGAACACTGAAGCTTTCTTT. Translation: CASSQVLGAVGTNTEAFF.

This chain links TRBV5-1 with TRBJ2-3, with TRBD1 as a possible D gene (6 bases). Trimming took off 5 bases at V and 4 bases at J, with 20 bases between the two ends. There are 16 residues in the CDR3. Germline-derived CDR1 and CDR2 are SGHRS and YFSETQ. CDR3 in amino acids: CASSPKLLTGADTQYF. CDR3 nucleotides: TGCGCCAGCAGTCCGAAACTCTTGACAGGAGCAGATACGCAGTATTTT. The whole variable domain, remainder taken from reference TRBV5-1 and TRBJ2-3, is KAGVTQTPRYLIKTRGQQVTLSCSPISGHRSVSWYQQTPGQGLQFLFEYFSETQRNKGNFPGRFSGRQFSNSRSEMNVSTLELGDSALYLCASSPKLLTGADTQYFGPGTRLTVL.

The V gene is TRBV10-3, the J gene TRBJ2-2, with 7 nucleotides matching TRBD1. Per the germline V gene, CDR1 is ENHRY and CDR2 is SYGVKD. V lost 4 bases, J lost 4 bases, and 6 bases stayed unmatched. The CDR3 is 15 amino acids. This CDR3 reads CAISALGQVTGELFF. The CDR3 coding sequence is TGTGCCATCAGTGCGTTAGGACAGGTCACCGGGGAGCTGTTTTTT.

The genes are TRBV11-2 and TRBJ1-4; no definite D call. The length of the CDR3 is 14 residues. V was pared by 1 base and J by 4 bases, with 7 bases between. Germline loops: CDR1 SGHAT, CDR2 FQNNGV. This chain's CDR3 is CASSLAGFNEKLFF. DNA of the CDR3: TGTGCCAGCAGCTTAGCGGGTTTTAATGAAAAACTGTTTTTT.

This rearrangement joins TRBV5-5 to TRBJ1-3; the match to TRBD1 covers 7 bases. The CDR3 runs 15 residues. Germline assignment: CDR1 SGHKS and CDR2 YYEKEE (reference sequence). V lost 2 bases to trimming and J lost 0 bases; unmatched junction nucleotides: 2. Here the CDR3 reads CASSLQGSSGNTIYF. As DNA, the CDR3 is TGTGCCAGCAGCTTACAGGGGAGCTCTGGAAACACCATATATTTT.

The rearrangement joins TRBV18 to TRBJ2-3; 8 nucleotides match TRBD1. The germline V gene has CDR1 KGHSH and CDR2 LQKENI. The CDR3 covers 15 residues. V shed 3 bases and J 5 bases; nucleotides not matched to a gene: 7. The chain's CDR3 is CASSPRDRSRDTQYF. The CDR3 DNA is TGTGCCAGCTCACCCCGGGACAGGTCGAGAGATACGCAGTATTTT.

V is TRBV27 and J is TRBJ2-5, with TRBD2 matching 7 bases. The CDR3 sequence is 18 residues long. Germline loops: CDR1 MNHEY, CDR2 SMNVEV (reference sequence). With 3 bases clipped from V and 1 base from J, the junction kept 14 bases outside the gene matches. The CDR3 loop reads CASSFGRTLTSAQETQYF. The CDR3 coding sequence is TGTGCCAGCAGTTTTGGACGCACCCTAACTAGCGCCCAAGAGACCCAGTACTTC.

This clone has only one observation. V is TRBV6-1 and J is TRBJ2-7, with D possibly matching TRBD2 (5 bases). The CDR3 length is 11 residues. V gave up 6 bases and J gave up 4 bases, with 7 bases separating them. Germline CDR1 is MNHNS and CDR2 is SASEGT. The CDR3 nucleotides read TGTGCCAGCAGGGACTGGTACGAGCAGTACTTC. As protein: CASRDWYEQYF.

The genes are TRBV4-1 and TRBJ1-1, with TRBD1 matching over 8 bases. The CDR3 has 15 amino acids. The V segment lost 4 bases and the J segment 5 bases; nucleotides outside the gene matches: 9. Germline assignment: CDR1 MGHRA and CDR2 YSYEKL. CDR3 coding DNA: TGCGCCAGCAGCCGAGACAGGGGCCCGAGGACTGAAGCTTTCTTT. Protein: CASSRDRGPRTEAFF.

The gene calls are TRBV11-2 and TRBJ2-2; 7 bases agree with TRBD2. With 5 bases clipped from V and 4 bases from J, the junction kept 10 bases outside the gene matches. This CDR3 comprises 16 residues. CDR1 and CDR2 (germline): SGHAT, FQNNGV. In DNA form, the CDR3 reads TGTGCCAGCAGCCTGACTAGCAACCCCATCACCGGGGAGCTGTTTTTT. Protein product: CASSLTSNPITGELFF.

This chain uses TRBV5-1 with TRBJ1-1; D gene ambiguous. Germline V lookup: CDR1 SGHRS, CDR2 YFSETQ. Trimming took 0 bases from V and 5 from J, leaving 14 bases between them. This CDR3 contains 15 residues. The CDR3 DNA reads TGCGCCAGCAGCTTGGATGGCAGGACGGGAACTGAAGCTTTCTTT. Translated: CASSLDGRTGTEAFF.